This T cell receptor beta chain was obtained from a study of cytomegalovirus exposure and HLA in healthy donors. About the study: The approximately 710 first-cohort repertoires and the 110 or so validation repertoires shared the same platform, a later analysis reported.

Trimming stripped 4 bases from V and 5 bases from J, with 18 bases between. The CDR3 is made up of 15 amino acids. The germline V gene encodes CDR1 LGHNA and CDR2 YNFKEQ. Repertoires were generated with immunoSEQ multiplex PCR, while TCRdb's copy carries only in-frame clones and drops some. The sample shows 100,000 to 150,000 clones, roughly 89% of them seen only once. The chain is built from TRBV4-2 and TRBJ2-7; D is unresolved. Sample: PBMCs. The clonotype was recovered from a woman aged 18-29 years in good health and CMV-seronegative. The CDR3 spells CASSPAATEPHEQYF. CDR3 coding DNA: TGTGCCAGCAGCCCCGCGGCCACCGAACCCCACGAGCAGTACTTC.